These 29 T cell receptor beta chains share one sample of origin, sequenced in a study of blood T cell repertoires in COVID-19. Clones were read by immunoSEQ multiplex PCR, and TCRdb kept only the in-frame ones, dropping some. The sample gives roughly 200,000 clones, approximately 84% of which show up once; approximately 5% is in the top ten. The source material was peripheral blood. Source of these receptors: an elderly woman with acute or convalescent COVID-19.

The rearrangement joins TRBV19 to TRBJ1-5, with a tentative D call TRBD1 (5 bases). With 4 bases removed from V and 3 bases from J, the gap between germline ends came to 10 bases. Germline V gene lookup returns CDR1 LNHDA and CDR2 SQIVND (reference sequence). The CDR3 has 14 amino acids. CDR3 amino acids: CASSRQSLNQPQHF. The CDR3 nucleotides are TGTGCCAGTAGTAGACAGAGCCTCAATCAGCCCCAGCATTTT. The full variable domain, completed using reference TRBV19 and TRBJ1-5, is DGGITQSPKYLFRKEGQNVTLSCEQNLNHDAMYWYRQDPGQGLRLIYYSQIVNDFQKGDIAEGYSVSREKKESFPLTVTSAQKNPTAFYLCASSRQSLNQPQHFGDGTRLSIL.

The chain is built from TRBV11-2 and TRBJ1-1, with D possibly matching TRBD1 (5 bases). Trimming stripped 5 bases from V and 4 bases from J, with 17 bases between. The germline gives CDR1 SGHAT, CDR2 FQNNGV. The CDR3 sequence is 15 residues long. The CDR3 loop is CASSRQRGGGTEAFF. For the CDR3, the DNA is TGTGCCAGCAGCCGACAACGGGGGGGAGGCACTGAAGCTTTCTTT.

The rearrangement links TRBV6-5 to TRBJ2-7; D is unclear. Trimming took 3 bases from V and 6 from J, leaving 15 bases between them. Germline CDR1 MNHEY, CDR2 SVGAGI. This CDR3 has 14 residues. As DNA, the CDR3 is TGTGCCAGCAGTTATAGTTCCCTGGGCGCCGAGCAGTACTTC. Its translation: CASSYSSLGAEQYF.

V is TRBV6-2 or TRBV6-3 and J is TRBJ1-1, with a tentative D call TRBD1 (5 bases). The CDR3 has 13 residues. V was clipped by 4 bases and J by 5 bases, with 11 bases between them. From germline, CDR1 is MNHEY and CDR2 SVGEGT. The CDR3 region is CASSLGVWTEAFF. CDR3 DNA sequence: TGTGCCAGCAGTTTAGGGGTTTGGACTGAAGCTTTCTTT.

The chain combines TRBV19 with TRBJ1-2; D not resolved. Trimming took 2 bases from V and 1 from J, leaving 5 bases between them. CDR3 length: 13 residues. Germline assignment: CDR1 LNHDA and CDR2 SQIVND (reference sequence). The CDR3 DNA reads TGTGCCAGTAGTATACAGATTAACTATGGCTACACCTTC. Translation gives CASSIQINYGYTF.

This chain connects TRBV5-1 to TRBJ1-1; 9 nucleotides align to TRBD1. This CDR3 spans 15 amino acids. Looked up from germline, CDR1 is SGHRS and CDR2 is YFSETQ. V lost 4 bases to trimming and J lost 0 bases; unmatched junction nucleotides: 4. The CDR3 reads CASSARTGVNTEAFF. The DNA for the CDR3 is TGCGCCAGCAGCGCGAGGACAGGGGTGAACACTGAAGCTTTCTTT.

This clone was picked up a small number of times. The V gene is TRBV19, the J gene TRBJ1-5; D is undetermined. From germline, CDR1 is LNHDA and CDR2 SQIVND (reference sequence). The CDR3 loop spans 14 amino acids. V shed 5 bases and J shed 0 bases, with 8 bases lying between them. CDR3: CASSLTHSNQPQHF. As DNA, the CDR3 is TGTGCCAGTAGTCTGACACATAGCAATCAGCCCCAGCATTTT. The whole variable domain, filled in from reference TRBV19 and TRBJ1-5, reads DGGITQSPKYLFRKEGQNVTLSCEQNLNHDAMYWYRQDPGQGLRLIYYSQIVNDFQKGDIAEGYSVSREKKESFPLTVTSAQKNPTAFYLCASSLTHSNQPQHFGDGTRLSIL.

This chain joins TRBV27 and TRBJ1-5; D may be TRBD1 (6 bases). V lost 4 bases and J 6 bases, leaving 16 bases between the germline ends. CDR3 length equals 15 residues. Germline V lookup: CDR1 MNHEY, CDR2 SMNVEV (reference sequence). Here the CDR3 DNA reads TGTGCCAGCAGTTCTACGAACAGGGCTGGTCAGCCCCAGCATTTT. This translates into CASSSTNRAGQPQHF.

The chain joins TRBV2 to TRBJ2-3, with TRBD2 as a possible D gene (6 bases). The CDR3 runs 16 residues. Trimming cost V 7 bases and J 6 bases, with 23 bases left between them. In germline, CDR1 is SNHLY, CDR2 FYNNEI. CDR3 residues: CASIRLGLYVPDTQYF. CDR3 nucleotides: TGTGCCAGCATCCGACTAGGGCTCTACGTTCCGGATACGCAGTATTTT.

This chain uses TRBV9 with TRBJ2-3; no firm D call. CDR3 length equals 14 residues. Germline CDR1 and CDR2: SGDLS and YYNGEE. Trimming cost V 0 bases and J 3 bases, with 8 bases left between them. The CDR3 bases are TGTGCCAGCAGCGTAGGAACATGGACAGATACGCAGTATTTT. It translates to CASSVGTWTDTQYF.

The V gene is TRBV27, the J gene TRBJ2-5; TRBD1 agrees at 8 bases. Germline loops: CDR1 MNHEY, CDR2 SMNVEV (reference sequence). The J segment lost 4 bases and the V segment lost 6 bases, leaving 7 bases of the junction unmatched. This CDR3 comprises 14 residues. The chain's CDR3 is CASRIQGAGETQYF. Written as DNA, the CDR3 is TGTGCCAGCAGAATCCAGGGGGCGGGAGAGACCCAGTACTTC.

The rearrangement uses TRBV5-1 and TRBJ2-1, with a possible D match to TRBD2 (5 bases). With 3 bases removed from V and 7 bases from J, the gap between germline ends came to 17 bases. Germline V lookup: CDR1 SGHRS, CDR2 YFSETQ. The CDR3 is 15 amino acids. CDR3 DNA sequence: TGCGCCAGCAGCTCTTTAGTACATACGGGAAATGAGCAGTTCTTC. This codes for CASSSLVHTGNEQFF. The whole variable domain, remainder taken from reference TRBV5-1 and TRBJ2-1, is KAGVTQTPRYLIKTRGQQVTLSCSPISGHRSVSWYQQTPGQGLQFLFEYFSETQRNKGNFPGRFSGRQFSNSRSEMNVSTLELGDSALYLCASSSLVHTGNEQFFGPGTRLTVL.

This chain connects TRBV6-5 to TRBJ2-2; 7 nucleotides align to TRBD1. This CDR3 spans 12 amino acids. V shed 7 bases, J shed 5 bases, and the junction held 1 base outside the gene matches. The germline CDR1 and CDR2 sequences are MNHEY and SVGAGI. This CDR3 reads CASKGATGELFF. The CDR3 DNA follows: TGTGCCAGCAAGGGGGCGACCGGGGAGCTGTTTTTT.

This rearrangement joins TRBV18 to TRBJ1-1; D gene uncertain. The germline gives CDR1 KGHSH, CDR2 LQKENI. V was trimmed by 1 base and J by 0 bases, leaving 9 bases between them. CDR3 length equals 15 residues. The CDR3 loop reads CASSPRTVLNTEAFF. CDR3 DNA: TGTGCCAGCTCACCACGAACAGTCTTGAACACTGAAGCTTTCTTT. Together with reference TRBV18 and TRBJ1-1, the CDR3 gives the full variable domain: NAGVMQNPRHLVRRRGQEARLRCSPMKGHSHVYWYRQLPEEGLKFMVYLQKENIIDESGMPKERFSAEFPKEGPSILRIQQVVRGDSAAYFCASSPRTVLNTEAFFGQGTRLTVV.

V is TRBV30 and J is TRBJ2-5; 8 nucleotides line up with TRBD2. There are 13 residues in the CDR3. Germline loops: CDR1 GTSNPN, CDR2 SVGIG (reference sequence). This CDR3 reads CARRGSGSTAQYF. In DNA, the CDR3 is TGTGCACGACGGGGCAGCGGGAGTACGGCCCAGTACTTC.

This clone was observed a single time. The rearrangement uses TRBV7-9 and TRBJ1-1, with D possibly being TRBD1 (6 bases). Germline CDR1 and CDR2: SEHNR and FQNEAQ (reference sequence). The CDR3 extends over 14 amino acids. The V gene lost 1 base and the J gene lost 1 base, with 7 bases spanning the gap. CDR3 amino acids: CASSLGTENTEAFF. The CDR3 DNA reads as TGTGCCAGCAGCTTAGGGACAGAGAACACTGAAGCTTTCTTT.

The rearrangement uses TRBV5-8 and TRBJ1-5; 12 bases are a match to TRBD1. The trim removed 4 bases at V and 4 bases at J, leaving 6 bases unmatched. The CDR3 contains 16 residues. The V gene's germline CDR1 is SGHTS and CDR2 YDEGEE. CDR3: CASSQGQGARNQPQHF. In DNA, the CDR3 is TGTGCCAGCAGCCAGGGACAGGGGGCGAGGAATCAGCCCCAGCATTTT.

This sequence joins TRBV18 and TRBJ1-1, with a weak D call TRBD1 (6 bases). With 4 bases removed from V and 5 bases from J, the gap between germline ends came to 20 bases. The CDR3 runs 16 residues. CDR1 is KGHSH and CDR2 is LQKENI in the germline V gene. CDR3 in DNA: TGTGCCAGCTCACGCTATCAGGACAGTCGCGTTACTGAAGCTTTCTTT. Translation: CASSRYQDSRVTEAFF.

The chain couples TRBV7-2 to TRBJ2-1; 9 bases align to TRBD2. Germline V gene data show CDR1 as SGHTA and CDR2 as FQGNSA. V shed 1 base and J 9 bases; nucleotides not matched to a gene: 7. The CDR3 length is 15 residues. This CDR3 reads CASSLVGSGSGEQFF. The CDR3 DNA reads TGTGCCAGCAGCTTAGTGGGTAGCGGGAGTGGTGAGCAGTTCTTC.

This clone was counted between two and nine times. J is TRBJ1-5 and V is TRBV5-1, with unresolved D. Between the trimmed V and J ends, which lost 1 base and 2 bases, there was a span of 7 bases. Germline CDR1 is SGHRS and CDR2 is YFSETQ. The CDR3 is made up of 14 amino acids. The CDR3 DNA reads TGCGCCAGCAGCTTGATCGGTGGCAATCAGCCCCAGCATTTT. Amino acids: CASSLIGGNQPQHF.

V usage is TRBV13 and J usage is TRBJ2-7; 7 nucleotides agree with TRBD1. After removal of 9 bases from V and 6 bases from J, the junction contained 11 bases not matched to a gene. CDR3 size: 13 residues. Germline CDR1 PRHDT, CDR2 FYEKMQ (reference sequence). The CDR3 nucleotides are TGTGCCAGTCAACAGGGGATTCAGGGCGAGCAGTACTTC. This gives the protein CASQQGIQGEQYF.

This clone has just a few counts. The CDR3 here is CASSYGVGVETQYF. The DNA for the CDR3 is TGTGCCAGCAGTTACGGGGTGGGAGTGGAGACCCAGTACTTC. The V gene is TRBV6-5, the J gene TRBJ2-5, with D maybe TRBD2 (5 bases). The germline V and J ends were trimmed by 2 bases and 5 bases, with 12 bases remaining between them. The V gene's germline CDR1 is MNHEY and CDR2 SVGAGI. This CDR3 has 14 residues.

The chain is built from TRBV6-5 and TRBJ2-7, with D unclear. Germline loops: CDR1 MNHEY, CDR2 SVGAGI. Trimming stripped 6 bases from V and 3 bases from J, with 15 bases between. The CDR3 contains 14 residues. CDR3 DNA: TGTGCCAGCAGCCCCGGGTTAAAAGGCTACGAGCAGTACTTC. As protein: CASSPGLKGYEQYF.

The chain joins TRBV7-2 to TRBJ1-1; D not certain. The V end lost 5 bases, the J end lost 4 bases, and 11 bases lay between the germline ends. Germline V CDR1 and CDR2: SGHTA, FQGNSA. CDR3 length: 13 amino acids. CDR3 protein: CASSQQYFTEAFF. CDR3 bases: TGTGCCAGCAGCCAACAGTACTTCACTGAAGCTTTCTTT.

The chain couples TRBV5-5 to TRBJ1-3; D is unclear. V gave up 0 bases and J gave up 2 bases, with 6 bases separating them. From germline, CDR1 is SGHKS and CDR2 YYEKEE (reference sequence). CDR3 size: 14 residues. DNA of the CDR3: TGTGCCAGCAGCTTGGCAGGTGCTGGAAACACCATATATTTT. As protein: CASSLAGAGNTIYF.

The chain links TRBV29-1 to TRBJ2-1, with D maybe TRBD1 (6 bases). The V and J ends lost 4 bases and 2 bases respectively, with 9 bases between them. The CDR3 is made up of 13 amino acids. Germline V CDR1 and CDR2: SQVTM, ANQGSEA. CDR3 in amino acids: CSVGTVPYNEQFF. The CDR3, as DNA: TGCAGCGTTGGGACAGTCCCCTACAATGAGCAGTTCTTC.

V is TRBV5-1 and J is TRBJ2-7, with 12 bases aligning to TRBD2. The CDR3 is 13 residues long. Unmatched junction bases numbered 2, after V lost 5 bases and J lost 5 bases. Germline V gives CDR1 SGHRS, CDR2 YFSETQ. CDR3 coding DNA: TGCGCCAGCAGTCGACTAGCGGGAGACGAGCAGTACTTC. Its protein product is CASSRLAGDEQYF. Based on the CDR3 plus reference TRBV5-1 and TRBJ2-7, the full variable domain is KAGVTQTPRYLIKTRGQQVTLSCSPISGHRSVSWYQQTPGQGLQFLFEYFSETQRNKGNFPGRFSGRQFSNSRSEMNVSTLELGDSALYLCASSRLAGDEQYFGPGTRLTVT.

This clone was counted once. The genes are TRBV7-6 and TRBJ2-7; 10 bases align to TRBD2. Germline V gene data show CDR1 as SGHVS and CDR2 as FNYEAQ. The trim removed 1 base at V and 6 bases at J, leaving 21 bases unmatched. The length of the CDR3 is 20 residues. CDR3 sequence reads: CASSLVRRGLAVARLGEQYF. The CDR3, as DNA: TGTGCCAGCAGCTTAGTGAGGCGTGGACTAGCGGTAGCCAGGCTTGGCGAGCAGTACTTC.

V is TRBV27 and J is TRBJ2-7; D is uncertain. The germline V gene has CDR1 MNHEY and CDR2 SMNVEV (reference sequence). V was cut by 4 bases and J by 0 bases, with 4 bases left in between. The CDR3 length is 12 residues. This CDR3 reads CASSSGSYEQYF. The CDR3, as DNA: TGTGCCAGCAGTTCCGGCTCCTACGAGCAGTACTTC.